Below, 26 T cell receptor beta chains from the same sample are listed, as sequenced in a study of T cells of healthy individuals. TCRdb re-called the 5' RACE reads with MiXCR, one entry per CDR3 protein. The data show about 41,000 distinct CDR3 sequences, 4.5% seen once. These receptors all stem from a human donor in good health.

This clonotype was detected ten times or more. The chain links TRBV4-3 to TRBJ2-4; D gene uncertain. This CDR3 contains 15 residues. Trimming stripped 0 bases from V and 1 base from J, with 7 bases between. Germline CDR1 LGHNA, CDR2 YSLEER. The CDR3 region has the DNA TGCGCCAGCAGCCAAGAGTACGCCGCCAAAAACATTCAGTACTTC. Translating gives CASSQEYAAKNIQYF.

V usage is TRBV12-3 or TRBV12-4 and J usage is TRBJ2-7; tentatively, D is TRBD1 (6 bases). The CDR3 is 14 amino acids. V was cut by 3 bases and J by 5 bases, with 14 bases left in between. The CDR3 nucleotides are TGTGCCAGCAGTTTTAAGGGGGACGGTGACGAGCAGTACTTC. Its protein product is CASSFKGDGDEQYF.

The chain carries TRBV9 and TRBJ1-4; D is undetermined. V shed 0 bases and J shed 6 bases, with 12 bases lying between them. This CDR3 comprises 15 residues. The germline V gene has CDR1 SGDLS and CDR2 YYNGEE. For the CDR3, the DNA is TGTGCCAGCAGCGTAGGCCCCCTCCCTCATGAAAAACTGTTTTTT. This translates into CASSVGPLPHEKLFF.

This clonotype came up many times. This sequence joins TRBV20-1 and TRBJ1-2, with a weak D call TRBD1 (6 bases). Germline V gene data show CDR1 as DFQATT and CDR2 as SNEGSKA (reference sequence). The CDR3 loop spans 15 amino acids. Trimming shortened V by 4 bases and J by 1 base, and 16 bases separated the two germline ends. The CDR3 spells CSATTGRLNNYGYTF. Written as DNA, the CDR3 is TGCAGTGCTACGACAGGTCGTCTTAATAACTATGGCTACACCTTC.

This clonotype was observed many times. The CDR3 region has the DNA TGTGCCAGCAGTTTCCTAGCGGGGGGGACAGATACGCAGTATTTT. Protein sequence: CASSFLAGGTDTQYF. The J gene is TRBJ2-3, the V gene TRBV2, with TRBD2 matching over 12 bases. With 5 bases clipped from V and 3 bases from J, the junction kept 3 bases outside the gene matches. CDR1 and CDR2 (germline): SNHLY, FYNNEI. The CDR3 is 15 residues long.

This clonotype came up many times. This chain uses TRBV14 with TRBJ2-1, with 7 bases matching TRBD2. Germline values: CDR1 SGHDN, CDR2 FVKESK. There are 19 residues in the CDR3. Trimming took 4 bases from V and 7 from J; bases not matched to a gene: 22. CDR3 nucleotide sequence: TGTGCCAGCAGCCGTCAGAAGGGGTGGGCTAGCGGTGAGAGAAATGAGCAGTTCTTC. This codes for CASSRQKGWASGERNEQFF.

The sample holds many counts of this clonotype. The chain has TRBV7-3 and TRBJ1-2; a weak D match, TRBD1 (5 bases). V dropped 5 bases and J dropped 7 bases, with 14 bases sitting between them. The CDR3 has 13 amino acids. The germline V gene encodes CDR1 SGHTA and CDR2 FQGTGA. The chain's CDR3 is CASSVGTAFGYTF. As DNA, the CDR3 is TGTGCCAGCAGCGTAGGGACCGCCTTTGGCTACACCTTC.

This clonotype was recorded a few times. The chain joins TRBV12-3 or TRBV12-4 to TRBJ1-2; D might be TRBD1 (6 bases). Trimming shortened V by 4 bases and J by 1 base, and 7 bases separated the two germline ends. The CDR3 has 13 residues. CDR3 protein: CASSYRDNYGYTF. Written as DNA, the CDR3 is TGTGCCAGCAGTTACAGGGATAACTATGGCTACACCTTC.

This clonotype was seen just once. This may stem from a read error, because a much larger clone lies one nucleotide away. The rearrangement joins TRBV4-1 to TRBJ2-7; 10 bases are shared with TRBD2. Germline V gene lookup returns CDR1 MGHRA and CDR2 YSYEKL. V lost 0 bases, J lost 4 bases, and 3 bases stayed unmatched. This CDR3 spans 15 amino acids. CDR3 sequence reads: CASSQDRTSGYEQYF. The CDR3 DNA reads TGCGCCAGCAGCCAAGATCGGACTAGCGGTTACGAGCAGTACTTC.

This clonotype has a count of ten or more. The junction departs from germline at one end; a sequencing error may be responsible. The chain combines TRBV20-1 with TRBJ2-1; 13 nucleotides line up with TRBD2. The CDR3 totals 12 residues. Per germline, CDR1 DFQATT and CDR2 SNEGSKA (reference sequence). CDR3 amino acids: CSTSGRGNEQFF. Written as DNA, the CDR3 is TGCAGTACTAGCGGGAGGGGTAATGAGCAGTTCTTC.

Ten or more counts support this clonotype. The chain uses TRBV12-3 or TRBV12-4 and TRBJ2-1; 7 bases match TRBD2. Losses at the gene ends were 7 bases for V and 0 bases for J; bases not matched to a gene: 15. This CDR3 is 18 amino acids long. Here the CDR3 reads CASIHLGGGRGSYNEQFF. Here the CDR3 DNA reads TGTGCCAGCATTCACCTCGGTGGAGGGAGGGGCTCCTACAATGAGCAGTTCTTC.

The V call is TRBV19, the J call TRBJ1-1; the D is unclear. This CDR3 is built from 13 residues. V lost 2 bases to trimming and J lost 11 bases, with 15 bases between them. Germline CDR1 and CDR2: LNHDA and SQIVND (reference sequence). CDR3 coding DNA: TGTGCCAGTAGTATACTCGCGAGGAGCGCCGCTTTCTTT. This codes for CASSILARSAAFF.

This clonotype was detected only a few times. The V gene is TRBV12-3 or TRBV12-4, the J gene TRBJ2-3, with a tentative D call TRBD2 (6 bases). The germline V and J ends were trimmed by 2 bases and 0 bases, with 9 bases remaining between them. This CDR3 region has 15 residues. CDR3 nucleotides: TGTGCCAGCAGTTTAACGACTAGGAGCACAGATACGCAGTATTTT. Its protein product is CASSLTTRSTDTQYF.

Ten or more counts support this clonotype. This rearrangement joins TRBV7-9 to TRBJ2-1; 11 bases align to TRBD1. Germline-derived CDR1 and CDR2 are SEHNR and FQNEAQ (reference sequence). The CDR3 covers 15 residues. With V trimmed by 4 bases and J by 5 bases, 4 bases remained unmatched. The CDR3 bases are TGTGCCAGCAGCTCAGGGACAGGGGGAAACAATGAGCAGTTCTTC. Translation: CASSSGTGGNNEQFF.

The table lists this clonotype with a few counts. V and J are TRBV5-4 and TRBJ2-3, with TRBD2 matching 11 bases. CDR1 and CDR2 (germline): SGHNT, YYREEE (reference sequence). V shed 0 bases and J 2 bases; nucleotides not matched to a gene: 8. The CDR3 is 18 residues long. In DNA form, the CDR3 reads TGTGCCAGCAGCTTGGAAATCCTAGCGGGAGGTTCCACAGATACGCAGTATTTT. Its protein is CASSLEILAGGSTDTQYF.

This clonotype was found a few times. The gene calls are TRBV28 and TRBJ2-7; D is possibly TRBD2 (6 bases). V shed 3 bases and J shed 2 bases, with 14 bases lying between them. The length of the CDR3 is 15 residues. Looked up from germline, CDR1 is MDHEN and CDR2 is SYDVKM. CDR3 residues: CASSLPGTETYEQYF. Here the CDR3 DNA reads TGTGCCAGCAGTTTGCCCGGGACTGAGACCTACGAGCAGTACTTC.

This chain links TRBV7-9 with TRBJ2-3; D is possibly TRBD1 or TRBD2 (5 bases each). Germline loops: CDR1 SEHNR, CDR2 FQNEAQ (reference sequence). The CDR3 runs to 14 residues. Trimming shortened V by 6 bases and J by 1 base, and 11 bases separated the two germline ends. The CDR3 bases are TGTGCCAGCAGGTCCCGAGGGGGCACAGATACGCAGTATTTT. It translates to CASRSRGGTDTQYF.

The chain is built from TRBV5-1 and TRBJ2-3, with D uncertain. The CDR3 totals 15 residues. In germline, CDR1 is SGHRS, CDR2 YFSETQ. V was trimmed by 1 base and J by 2 bases, leaving 11 bases between them. Here the CDR3 reads CASSLTGPHTDTQYF. CDR3 nucleotides: TGCGCCAGCAGCTTGACGGGCCCCCACACAGATACGCAGTATTTT.

This clonotype was picked up many times. The chain combines TRBV4-2 with TRBJ2-3, with 10 bases identical to TRBD2. V dropped 3 bases and J dropped 4; count of bases not matched to a gene: 7. The CDR3 length is 16 residues. Looked up from germline, CDR1 is LGHNA and CDR2 is YNFKEQ. The CDR3 loop is CASSQESSGGPDTQYF. CDR3 bases: TGTGCCAGCAGCCAGGAGTCTAGCGGGGGCCCAGATACGCAGTATTTT.

CDR3 nucleotides: TGCAGTGCTACGGCCGGGACTAGCGGGATCACCGGGGAGCTGTTTTTT. Protein: CSATAGTSGITGELFF. The rearrangement uses TRBV20-1 and TRBJ2-2; 13 bases agree with TRBD2. The trim removed 4 bases at V and 4 bases at J, leaving 6 bases unmatched. The CDR3 contains 16 residues. The germline CDR1 and CDR2 sequences are DFQATT and SNEGSKA (reference sequence).

This clonotype was detected only a few times. For the CDR3, the DNA is TGCGCCACAGCTAGCAGATGGCAGTACCCCAATAGCAATCAGCCCCAGCATTTT. Translation gives CATASRWQYPNSNQPQHF. The chain combines TRBV4-1 with TRBJ1-5; the D is unclear. The germline gives CDR1 MGHRA, CDR2 YSYEKL. This CDR3 spans 18 amino acids. Trimming removed 10 bases at V and 0 bases at J, with 25 bases between.

This clonotype was observed a few times. This rearrangement joins TRBV6-1 to TRBJ1-1, with D perhaps TRBD1 (6 bases). Trimming shortened V by 1 base and J by 1 base, and 7 bases separated the two germline ends. This CDR3 is 14 amino acids long. Germline lookup yields CDR1 MNHNS and CDR2 SASEGT. The CDR3 spells CASSEGTANTEAFF. CDR3 DNA: TGTGCCAGCAGTGAAGGGACAGCGAACACTGAAGCTTTCTTT.

Many counts were recorded for this clonotype. The rearrangement joins TRBV12-3 or TRBV12-4 to TRBJ2-1, with D perhaps being TRBD1 or TRBD2 (5 bases each). Trimming removed 3 bases from V and 0 bases from J, with 15 bases in between. The CDR3 spans 17 residues. The CDR3 DNA sequence: TGTGCCAGCAGTTTCCCCCTAGGGACGAGCTCCTACAATGAGCAGTTCTTC. It specifies CASSFPLGTSSYNEQFF.

The table lists this clonotype with a few counts. V is TRBV15 and J is TRBJ2-7; D is undetermined. The germline gives CDR1 LNHNV, CDR2 YYDKDF (reference sequence). The CDR3 length is 17 residues. V lost 0 bases, J lost 2 bases, and 17 bases lay in between. The CDR3 bases are TGTGCCACCAGCAGAGATCATGGACGGAGACTTACCTACGAGCAGTACTTC. Translating gives CATSRDHGRRLTYEQYF. Using reference TRBV15 and TRBJ2-7 for the parts outside the CDR3, the full variable domain is DAMVIQNPRYQVTQFGKPVTLSCSQTLNHNVMYWYQQKSSQAPKLLFHYYDKDFNNEADTPDNFQSRRPNTSFCFLDIRSPGLGDTAMYLCATSRDHGRRLTYEQYFGPGTRLTVT.

This clonotype has at least ten counts. The chain uses TRBV6-6 and TRBJ2-6; a weak D match, TRBD2 (6 bases). Germline CDR1 is MNHNY and CDR2 is SVGAGI (reference sequence). V was trimmed by 6 bases and J by 3 bases, leaving 15 bases between them. The CDR3 is 16 residues long. The chain's CDR3 is CASREFAGYGANVLTF. CDR3 sequence (DNA): TGTGCCAGCAGGGAATTTGCGGGATATGGGGCCAACGTCCTGACTTTC.

The chain links TRBV7-8 to TRBJ2-5; D may be TRBD1 or TRBD2 (5 bases each). This CDR3 spans 13 amino acids. The V gene's germline CDR1 is SGHVS and CDR2 FQNEAQ. V was cut by 5 bases and J by 11 bases, with 18 bases left in between. CDR3 sequence (DNA): TGTGCCAGCAGCCAGGGACGACAAGGCGGGCAGTACTTC. Translation gives CASSQGRQGGQYF.